Below, 11 T cell receptor beta chains from the same sample are listed, as sequenced in a study of breast tumors, draining lymph nodes, adjacent tissues. TCRdb processed the multiplex PCR reads anew with MiXCR; each CDR3 protein has one entry. The profile shows approximately 100,000 distinct CDR3 sequences, approximately 21% of them singletons. Samples came from axillary lymph nodes draining the breast cancer. The sequencing input was axillary lymph node tissue. All receptors come from a female donor with breast cancer. Some clones in this sample may be carry-over from other donors' samples.

CDR3 DNA: TGTGCCAGCAGCCAACCAGCGGGGACCGGGGAGCTGTTTTTT. Amino acid sequence: CASSQPAGTGELFF. The chain recombines TRBV3-1 with TRBJ2-2; 7 nucleotides agree with TRBD2. V trimming: 2 bases; J trimming: 5 bases; junction bases outside the gene matches: 2. Germline CDR1 and CDR2: LGHDT and YNNKEL (reference sequence). CDR3 length: 14 residues. Full variable domain (missing parts from reference TRBV3-1 and TRBJ2-2): DTAVSQTPKYLVTQMGNDKSIKCEQNLGHDTMYWYKQDSKKFLKIMFSYNNKELIINETVPNRFSPKSPDKAHLNLHINSLELGDSAVYFCASSQPAGTGELFFGEGSRLTVL.

This clonotype was detected ten times or more. V usage is TRBV7-7 and J usage is TRBJ2-5; TRBD2 is a possible D gene (7 bases). Germline V CDR1 and CDR2: SSHAT, FNYEAQ (reference sequence). V was cut by 2 bases and J by 2 bases, with 12 bases left in between. CDR3 length: 15 amino acids. The CDR3 sequence: CASSLTAGAQETQYF. The CDR3 DNA reads TGTGCCAGCAGCTTAACGGCGGGGGCACAAGAGACCCAGTACTTC.

This clonotype appeared many times. The chain joins TRBV20-1 to TRBJ1-5; D not resolved. This CDR3 is built from 13 residues. Trimming cost V 0 bases and J 4 bases, with 7 bases left between them. CDR1 DFQATT and CDR2 SNEGSKA come from the germline V gene (reference sequence). CDR3: CSARDSPNQPQHF. CDR3 nucleotide sequence: TGCAGTGCTAGAGATTCCCCTAATCAGCCCCAGCATTTT.

Ten or more counts support this clonotype. V gene TRBV19 combines with J gene TRBJ2-5; 12 bases line up with TRBD2. Germline-derived CDR1 and CDR2 are LNHDA and SQIVND (reference sequence). The CDR3 consists of 14 residues. With V trimmed by 7 bases and J by 5 bases, 5 bases remained unmatched. The CDR3 nucleotides read TGTGCCAGTACCGGACTAGCGGGAAGTGAGACCCAGTACTTC. Protein: CASTGLAGSETQYF.

Concerning this clonotype: A much more abundant neighbour one base away suggests this may be a read error. The V and J genes are TRBV29-1 and TRBJ2-7; D remains ambiguous. V dropped 7 bases and J dropped 4 bases, with 11 bases sitting between them. The CDR3 is 11 residues long. The germline V gene encodes CDR1 SQVTM and CDR2 ANQGSEA. CDR3 protein: CSADVEYEQYF. In DNA, the CDR3 is TGCAGCGCTGACGTGGAATACGAGCAGTACTTC.

This clonotype was found many times. The rearrangement links TRBV9 to TRBJ1-3, with a possible D match to TRBD1 (6 bases). CDR3 size: 16 residues. The germline gives CDR1 SGDLS, CDR2 YYNGEE. V gave up 2 bases and J gave up 2 bases, with 14 bases separating them. The CDR3 DNA reads as TGTGCCAGCAGCGTTAAGGTCGGGGGGCCTGGAAACACCATATATTTT. Translated, it gives CASSVKVGGPGNTIYF.

This clonotype was seen ten or more times. V and J are TRBV2 and TRBJ2-7, with 9 positions matching TRBD2. In germline, CDR1 is SNHLY, CDR2 FYNNEI. V gave up 5 bases and J gave up 3 bases; unmatched junction bases: 8. This CDR3 contains 15 residues. The CDR3 DNA reads TGTGCCAGCAGTCCACCGACTAGCGGCGTCTACGAGCAGTACTTC. It codes for CASSPPTSGVYEQYF.

This clonotype was found many times. The chain couples TRBV30 to TRBJ1-2; D is undetermined. V dropped 3 bases and J dropped 1 base, with 9 bases sitting between them. CDR3 length: 13 residues. Germline CDR1 reads GTSNPN; CDR2 reads SVGIG (reference sequence). The CDR3 DNA reads as TGTGCCTGGAGCCTGACCGTTAACTATGGCTACACCTTC. This gives the protein CAWSLTVNYGYTF.

This clonotype was seen many times. V is TRBV19 and J is TRBJ1-2, with 7 bases identical to TRBD1. Germline CDR1 reads LNHDA; CDR2 reads SQIVND (reference sequence). The ends lost 5 bases at V and 2 bases at J; junction bases unmatched: 8. CDR3 length equals 15 residues. This CDR3 reads CASSGTGTENYGYTF. For the CDR3, the DNA is TGTGCCAGTAGTGGTACCGGGACAGAGAACTATGGCTACACCTTC. Looking up the rest from reference TRBV19 and TRBJ1-2 gives the full variable domain: DGGITQSPKYLFRKEGQNVTLSCEQNLNHDAMYWYRQDPGQGLRLIYYSQIVNDFQKGDIAEGYSVSREKKESFPLTVTSAQKNPTAFYLCASSGTGTENYGYTFGSGTRLTVV.

V usage is TRBV3-1 and J usage is TRBJ2-7; no firm D call. Trimming took 0 bases from V and 7 from J, leaving 13 bases between them. This CDR3 is built from 14 residues. Germline V gives CDR1 LGHDT, CDR2 YNNKEL (reference sequence). The CDR3 coding sequence is TGTGCCAGCAGCCAAGATCTGAACGGGTGGGAGCAGTACTTC. Its translation: CASSQDLNGWEQYF.

This chain uses TRBV6-5 with TRBJ2-2, with a weak D call TRBD1 (6 bases). The V end lost 6 bases, the J end lost 6 bases, and 11 bases lay between the germline ends. There are 13 residues in the CDR3. Germline assignment: CDR1 MNHEY and CDR2 SVGAGI. CDR3 protein: CASRKGDPGELFF. The DNA for the CDR3 is TGTGCCAGCAGAAAGGGGGACCCCGGGGAGCTGTTTTTT.